Listed below are T cell receptor beta chains from one sample, sequenced in a study of cytomegalovirus exposure and HLA in healthy donors. Assay: immunoSEQ multiplex PCR; the TCRdb copy retains only in-frame clones and omits some. Among some 190,000 clones, about 89% were seen once, and the ten largest hold around 1.2%. Material for sequencing was PBMCs. The source of these receptors is a man in his thirties or forties in good health and CMV-seronegative. The CDR3 runs from the conserved cysteine through the conserved F or W. D genes are given only for firm matches. The size entry is marked missing in some rows and otherwise reads once, few, many or a size class.

J	V	D	length	size	CDR3	DNA
TRBJ2-1	TRBV13	-	12	-	CASSPGVDEQFF	TGTGCCAGCAGCCCAGGGGTCGATGAGCAGTTCTTC
TRBJ1-5	TRBV6-1	-	12	-	CASSEDRSPQHF	TGTGCCAGCAGTGAAGACAGGTCGCCCCAGCATTTT
TRBJ2-7	TRBV7-2	TRBD2	15	-	CASSLRTSGGYEQYF	TGTGCCAGCAGCTTACGGACTAGCGGGGGGTACGAGCAGTACTTC
TRBJ1-1	TRBV6-6	-	12	-	CASSPTVTEAFF	TGTGCCAGCAGCCCTACAGTCACTGAAGCTTTCTTT
TRBJ2-3	TRBV13	TRBD2	19	-	CASSLGQGVLAGVADTQYF	TGTGCCAGCAGCTTAGGCCAGGGGGTATTAGCGGGGGTGGCAGATACGCAGTATTTT
TRBJ2-7	TRBV14	-	13	-	CASSLGGYYEQYF	TGTGCCAGCAGCCTCGGGGGATACTACGAGCAGTACTTC
TRBJ2-2	TRBV27	TRBD2	17	-	CASTSSLGRVPTGELFF	TGTGCCAGCACAAGTTCGCTTGGGAGGGTACCCACCGGGGAGCTGTTTTTT
TRBJ2-2	TRBV11-3	TRBD1	18	-	CASSLDRTRTGNTGELFF	TGTGCCAGCAGCTTAGATCGAACTCGGACAGGGAACACCGGGGAGCTGTTTTTT
TRBJ2-1	TRBV7-7	-	13	-	CASSPLLANEQFF	TGTGCTAGCAGCCCCCTTTTAGCCAATGAGCAGTTCTTC
TRBJ1-4	TRBV6-1	-	13	few	CASSQGTNEKLFF	TGTGCCAGCAGCCAGGGTACTAATGAAAAACTGTTTTTT
TRBJ2-7	TRBV20-1	-	11	-	CSAEQGYEQYF	TGCAGTGCTGAGCAGGGGTACGAGCAGTACTTC
TRBJ2-3	TRBV18	TRBD2	19	-	CASSPPNEGGLAGGNTQYF	TGTGCCAGCTCACCACCGAATGAGGGTGGACTAGCGGGAGGAAATACGCAGTATTTT
TRBJ2-7	TRBV2	-	14	-	CASSEGTELYEQYF	TGTGCCAGCAGTGAAGGGACAGAGCTCTACGAGCAGTACTTC
TRBJ2-3	TRBV7-2	TRBD2	17	-	CASSLAGRAGITDTQYF	TGTGCCAGCAGCTTAGCCGGGAGAGCGGGAATAACAGATACGCAGTATTTT
TRBJ2-2	TRBV27	-	15	-	CASSLSLFSTGELFF	TGTGCCAGCAGTTTAAGTCTATTCTCCACCGGGGAGCTGTTTTTT
TRBJ2-7	TRBV27	TRBD1	13	-	CASSLQGAYEQYF	TGTGCCAGCAGTTTGCAGGGGGCCTACGAGCAGTACTTC
TRBJ2-2	TRBV12-5	-	11	-	CASGFGGELFF	TGTGCTAGTGGTTTCGGTGGGGAGCTGTTTTTT
TRBJ1-1	TRBV9	TRBD1	15	once	CASTAGQGENTEAFF	TGTGCCAGCACGGCGGGACAGGGGGAGAACACTGAAGCTTTCTTT
TRBJ1-5	TRBV2	TRBD1	15	-	CASSEGQGGNQPQHF	TGTGCCAGCAGTGAAGGACAGGGGGGCAATCAGCCCCAGCATTTT
TRBJ2-1	TRBV28	TRBD2	12	once	CAGIGAGDEQFF	TGTGCCGGAATAGGGGCGGGGGATGAGCAGTTCTTC
TRBJ2-2	TRBV29-1	-	12	-	CSVDRGPGELFF	TGCAGCGTTGATCGTGGGCCCGGGGAGCTGTTTTTT
TRBJ1-1	TRBV5-5	-	15	-	CASSLGRTWDTEAFF	TGTGCCAGCAGCTTGGGACGGACATGGGACACTGAAGCTTTCTTT
TRBJ2-6	TRBV18	-	16	-	CASSPRQGTGANVLTF	TGTGCCAGCTCACCCCGGCAGGGGACCGGGGCCAACGTCCTGACTTTC
TRBJ1-5	TRBV19	TRBD1	14	few	CASSRDSSNQPQHF	TGTGCCAGTAGTAGGGACAGTAGCAATCAGCCCCAGCATTTT
TRBJ1-4	TRBV5-4	-	16	few	CASSLKTGGGREKLFF	TGTGCCAGCAGCTTGAAGACAGGTGGGGGTCGTGAAAAACTGTTTTTT
TRBJ2-7	TRBV27	-	13	-	CASSNPGTPEQYF	TGTGCCAGCAGTAACCCCGGGACACCCGAGCAGTACTTC
TRBJ2-5	TRBV7-6	-	15	-	CASSLFGRIEETQYF	TGTGCCAGCAGCTTATTTGGCAGAATCGAAGAGACCCAGTACTTC
TRBJ2-3	TRBV27	-	13	few	CASSPLHGDTQYF	TGTGCCAGCAGTCCCCTCCACGGGGATACGCAGTATTTT